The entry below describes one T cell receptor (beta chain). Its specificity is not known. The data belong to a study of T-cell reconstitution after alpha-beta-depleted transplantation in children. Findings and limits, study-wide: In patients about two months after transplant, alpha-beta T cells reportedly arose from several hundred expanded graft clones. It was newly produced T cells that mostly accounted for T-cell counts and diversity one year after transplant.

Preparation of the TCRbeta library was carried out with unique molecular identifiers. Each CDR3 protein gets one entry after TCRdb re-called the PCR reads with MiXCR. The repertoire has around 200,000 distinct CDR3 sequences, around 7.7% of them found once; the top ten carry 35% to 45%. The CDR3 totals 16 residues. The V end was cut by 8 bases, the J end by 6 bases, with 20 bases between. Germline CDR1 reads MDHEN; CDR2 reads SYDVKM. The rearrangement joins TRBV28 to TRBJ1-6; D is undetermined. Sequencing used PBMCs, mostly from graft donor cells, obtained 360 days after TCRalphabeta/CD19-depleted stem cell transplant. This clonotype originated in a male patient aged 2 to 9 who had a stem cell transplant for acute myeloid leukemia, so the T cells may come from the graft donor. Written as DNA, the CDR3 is TGTGCCAGCGTAGGGCCGCACGGTTTCCGTAATTCACCCCTCCACTTT. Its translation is CASVGPHGFRNSPLHF.